This TCR beta chain was retrieved from a study of cytotoxic CD8 clonotypes in ibrutinib-treated CLL. At the level of the study: After treatment lasting a median roughly 12 months, range 6 to 36, response samples were collected. Whole-study results and caveats: Once treatment began, public clonotypes, which were uncommon, contracted or stayed stable.

This clone was seen a single time. Its specificity is not known. Generated by immunoSEQ multiplex PCR, the TCRdb table keeps only in-frame clones and is missing some. The data contain more than 300,000 clones, roughly 79% of them singletons. The V and J ends lost 5 bases and 5 bases, in that order; junction bases with no gene match: 2. The CDR3 covers 12 residues. The germline V gene encodes CDR1 SGHTA and CDR2 FQGNSA. The receptor was derived from a human donor with chronic lymphocytic leukemia. Sequences were derived from PBMCs, sampled before ibrutinib treatment. This sequence joins TRBV7-2 and TRBJ2-5; 7 positions match TRBD1. This CDR3 is CASSIQGETQYF. The DNA for the CDR3 is TGTGCCAGCAGCATACAGGGGGAGACCCAGTACTTC.